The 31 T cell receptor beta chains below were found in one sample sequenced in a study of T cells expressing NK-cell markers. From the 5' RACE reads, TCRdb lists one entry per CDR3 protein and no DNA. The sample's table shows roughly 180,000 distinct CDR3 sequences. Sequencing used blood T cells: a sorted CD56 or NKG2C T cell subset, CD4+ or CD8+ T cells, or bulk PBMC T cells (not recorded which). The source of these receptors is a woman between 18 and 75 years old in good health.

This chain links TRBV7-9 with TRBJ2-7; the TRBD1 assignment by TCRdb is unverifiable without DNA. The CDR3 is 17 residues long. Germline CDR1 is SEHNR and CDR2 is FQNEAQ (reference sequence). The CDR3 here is CASSFHLGTGAAYEQYF.

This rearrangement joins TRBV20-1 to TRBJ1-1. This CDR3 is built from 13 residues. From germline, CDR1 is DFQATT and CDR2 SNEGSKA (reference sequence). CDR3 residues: CSAATTGNTEAFF.

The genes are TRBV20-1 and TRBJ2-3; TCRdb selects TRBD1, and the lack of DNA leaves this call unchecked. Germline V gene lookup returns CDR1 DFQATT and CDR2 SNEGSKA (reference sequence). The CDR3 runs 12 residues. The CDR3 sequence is CSLRTGIDTQYF.

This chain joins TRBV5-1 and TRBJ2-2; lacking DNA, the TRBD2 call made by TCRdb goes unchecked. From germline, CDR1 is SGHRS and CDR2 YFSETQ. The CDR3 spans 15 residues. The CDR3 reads CASSKGLLNTGELFF.

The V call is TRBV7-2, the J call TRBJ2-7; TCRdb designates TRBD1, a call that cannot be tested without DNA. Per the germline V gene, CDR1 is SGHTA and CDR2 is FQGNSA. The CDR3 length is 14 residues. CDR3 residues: CASSLFGTGGEQYF. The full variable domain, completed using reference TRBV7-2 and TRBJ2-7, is GAGVSQSPSNKVTEKGKDVELRCDPISGHTALYWYRQSLGQGLEFLIYFQGNSAPDKSGLPSDRFSAERTGGSVSTLTIQRTQQEDSAVYLCASSLFGTGGEQYFGPGTRLTVT.

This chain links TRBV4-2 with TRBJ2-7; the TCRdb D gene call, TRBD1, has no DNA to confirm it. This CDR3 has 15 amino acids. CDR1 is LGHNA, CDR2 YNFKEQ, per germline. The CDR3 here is CASSQDARGIYEQYF.

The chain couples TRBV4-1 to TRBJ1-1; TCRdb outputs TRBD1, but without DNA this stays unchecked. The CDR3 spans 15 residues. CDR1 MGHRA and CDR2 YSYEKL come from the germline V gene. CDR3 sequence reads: CASSPSYRGRTEAFF.

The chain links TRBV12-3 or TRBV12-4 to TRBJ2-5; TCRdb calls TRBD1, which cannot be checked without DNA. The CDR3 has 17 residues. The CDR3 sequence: CASSSQVGQGAQKTQYF.

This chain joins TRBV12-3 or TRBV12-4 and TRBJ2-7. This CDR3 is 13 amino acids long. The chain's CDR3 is CASSLMSTYEQYF.

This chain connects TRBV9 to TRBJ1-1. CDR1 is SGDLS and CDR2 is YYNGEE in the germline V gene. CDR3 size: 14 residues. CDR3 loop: CASSVLNGNTEAFF.

The CDR3 protein is CASRRDINNYGYTF. The chain combines TRBV6-1 with TRBJ1-2; the D gene TCRdb calls, TRBD1, cannot be checked with no DNA. From germline, CDR1 is MNHNS and CDR2 SASEGT. The CDR3 sequence is 14 residues long.

The CDR3 sequence: CSATRQGSWGYGYTF. The chain has TRBV20-1 and TRBJ1-2; lacking DNA, the TRBD1 call made by TCRdb goes unchecked. The CDR3 is 15 amino acids. CDR1 is DFQATT, CDR2 SNEGSKA, per germline (reference sequence).

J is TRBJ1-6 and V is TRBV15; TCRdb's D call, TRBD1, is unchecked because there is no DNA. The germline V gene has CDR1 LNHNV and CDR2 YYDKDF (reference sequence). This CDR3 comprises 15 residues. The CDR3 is CATSREGQGNSPLHF.

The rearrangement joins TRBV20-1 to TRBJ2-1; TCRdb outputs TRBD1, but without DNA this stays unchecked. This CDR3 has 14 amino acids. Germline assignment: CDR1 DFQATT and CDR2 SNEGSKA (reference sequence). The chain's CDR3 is CSARQPGLRSEQFF.

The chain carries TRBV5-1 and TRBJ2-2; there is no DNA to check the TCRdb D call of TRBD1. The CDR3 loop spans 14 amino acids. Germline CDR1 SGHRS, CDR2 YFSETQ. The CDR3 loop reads CASQGGANTGELFF.

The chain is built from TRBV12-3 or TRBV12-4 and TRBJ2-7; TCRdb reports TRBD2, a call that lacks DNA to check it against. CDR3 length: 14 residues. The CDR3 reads CASSSHVTAGVLYF.

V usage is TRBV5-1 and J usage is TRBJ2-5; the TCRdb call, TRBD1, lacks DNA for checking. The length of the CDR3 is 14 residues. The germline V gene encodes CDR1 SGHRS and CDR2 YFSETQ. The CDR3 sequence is CASSIATGLETQYF.

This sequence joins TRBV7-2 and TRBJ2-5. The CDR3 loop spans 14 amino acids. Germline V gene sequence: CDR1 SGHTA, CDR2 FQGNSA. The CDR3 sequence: CASSSHLTGETQYF.

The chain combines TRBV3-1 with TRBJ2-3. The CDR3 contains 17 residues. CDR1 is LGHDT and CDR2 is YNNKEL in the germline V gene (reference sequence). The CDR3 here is CASSQDFLASGTDTQYF.

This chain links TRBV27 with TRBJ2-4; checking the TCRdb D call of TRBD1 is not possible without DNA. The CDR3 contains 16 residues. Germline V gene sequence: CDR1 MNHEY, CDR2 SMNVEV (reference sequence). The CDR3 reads CASSPGGGYAKNIQYF.

This CDR3 reads CASSQDSRSNSPLHF. The chain employs TRBV3-1 and TRBJ1-6. The CDR3 sequence is 15 residues long. Germline loops: CDR1 LGHDT, CDR2 YNNKEL (reference sequence).

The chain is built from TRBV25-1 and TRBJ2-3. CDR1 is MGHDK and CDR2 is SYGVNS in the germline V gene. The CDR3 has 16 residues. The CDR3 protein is CASSEGRPTSTDTQYF.

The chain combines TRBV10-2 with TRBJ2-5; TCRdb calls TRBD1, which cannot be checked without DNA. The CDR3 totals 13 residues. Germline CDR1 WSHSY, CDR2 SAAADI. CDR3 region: CATSPGSRETQYF.

This CDR3 is CASSPGQNEKLFF. V and J are TRBV18 and TRBJ1-4. The germline V gene encodes CDR1 KGHSH and CDR2 LQKENI. The CDR3 contains 13 residues.

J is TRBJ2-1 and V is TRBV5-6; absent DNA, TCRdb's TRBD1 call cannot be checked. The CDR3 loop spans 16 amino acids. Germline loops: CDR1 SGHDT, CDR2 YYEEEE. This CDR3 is CASSLEQGAVDNEQFF.

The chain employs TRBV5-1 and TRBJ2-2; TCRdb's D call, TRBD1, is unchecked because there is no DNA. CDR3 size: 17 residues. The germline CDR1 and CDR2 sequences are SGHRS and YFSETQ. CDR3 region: CASSLAPGTGSTGELFF.

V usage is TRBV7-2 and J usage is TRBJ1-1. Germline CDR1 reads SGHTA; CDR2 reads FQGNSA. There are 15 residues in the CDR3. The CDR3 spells CASSLVRGSATEAFF.

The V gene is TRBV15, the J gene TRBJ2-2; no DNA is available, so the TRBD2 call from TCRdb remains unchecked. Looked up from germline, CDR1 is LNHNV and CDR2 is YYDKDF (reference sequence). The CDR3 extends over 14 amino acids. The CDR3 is CATSRGGGTGELFF.

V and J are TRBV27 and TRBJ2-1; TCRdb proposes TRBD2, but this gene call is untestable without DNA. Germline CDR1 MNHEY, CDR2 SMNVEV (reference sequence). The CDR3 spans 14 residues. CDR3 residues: CASSSPGVGNEQFF.

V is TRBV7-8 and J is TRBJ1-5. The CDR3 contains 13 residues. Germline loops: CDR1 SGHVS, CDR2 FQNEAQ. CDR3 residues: CASSTIGNQPQHF.

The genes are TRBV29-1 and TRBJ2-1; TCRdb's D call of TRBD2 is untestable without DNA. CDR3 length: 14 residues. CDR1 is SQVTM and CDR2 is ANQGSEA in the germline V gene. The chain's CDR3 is CSVAGLAGENEQFF.